This T cell receptor (beta chain) stems from a study of CD8 T cells in Susac syndrome. Sequencing of TCR beta drew on CD8+ and CD4+ T cells from blood. TEMRA cells were FACS-enriched, with CD8+ and CD4+ T cells isolated negatively. The RNA, about 0.5 to 1 ug, was put through reverse transcription using random hexamers. With immunoSEQ multiplex PCR, TCR beta CDR3 was amplified across 54 Vbeta and 13 Jbeta. TCRdb independently ran MiXCR on the immunoSEQ multiplex PCR reads; one entry per CDR3 protein. There are around 170,000 distinct CDR3 sequences in the sample; 90% to 96% occur only once, and around 0.12% lies in the top ten. The sequence derives from a human donor with Susac syndrome. Sequencing input: CD4+ T cells from PBMCs.

DNA of the CDR3: TGTGCCAGCAGCTTGCCTTTGACTAGCGGGGGGGGCAGGTCCAGCCAAGAGACCCAGTACTTC. Its protein product is CASSLPLTSGGGRSSQETQYF. The chain has TRBV11-1 and TRBJ2-5; 14 bases fit TRBD2. The CDR3 is 21 amino acids. Germline V CDR1 and CDR2: SGHAT, FQDESV (reference sequence). V was clipped by 3 bases and J by 1 base; unmatched bases: 16. Complete variable domain (other parts from reference TRBV11-1 and TRBJ2-5): EAEVAQSPRYKITEKSQAVAFWCDPISGHATLYWYRQILGQGPELLVQFQDESVVDDSQLPKDRFSAERLKGVDSTLKIQPAELGDSAMYLCASSLPLTSGGGRSSQETQYFGPGTRLLVL.